The 24 T cell receptor beta chains in this list originate from one sample, sequenced in a study of T-cell reconstitution after alpha-beta-depleted transplantation in children. The library targeted TCRbeta and was prepared with unique molecular identifiers. A single record per CDR3 protein comes from TCRdb applying MiXCR to the PCR reads. The table lists 780,000 or so distinct CDR3 sequences, about 16% of them singletons. Sequencing was performed on PBMCs, mostly from graft donor cells, taken 360 days after TCRalphabeta/CD19-depleted stem cell transplant. These receptors were obtained from a male patient aged 10 to 17 who had a stem cell transplant for acute lymphoblastic leukemia, so the T cells may come from the graft donor.

J is TRBJ2-7 and V is TRBV18; 13 bases align to TRBD2. Germline values: CDR1 KGHSH, CDR2 LQKENI. Trimming at V came to 4 bases and at J to 1 base, leaving 10 bases not matched to a gene. The CDR3 consists of 18 residues. The chain's CDR3 is CASSRPGTSGDFSYEQYF. CDR3 nucleotides: TGTGCCAGCTCACGTCCCGGGACTAGCGGGGATTTTTCCTACGAGCAGTACTTC.

This chain joins TRBV5-5 and TRBJ2-1; no clear D gene. There are 13 residues in the CDR3. Trimming removed 0 bases from V and 7 bases from J, with 8 bases in between. Per the germline V gene, CDR1 is SGHKS and CDR2 is YYEKEE (reference sequence). The CDR3 nucleotides are TGTGCCAGCAGCTTGGATTATTGGAATGAGCAGTTCTTC. As protein: CASSLDYWNEQFF.

This clonotype was counted only a few times. V usage is TRBV4-1 and J usage is TRBJ2-1, with D perhaps TRBD1 (6 bases). This CDR3 is 19 amino acids long. Germline-derived CDR1 and CDR2 are MGHRA and YSYEKL. V was shortened by 2 bases and J by 0 bases, with 20 bases between the two germline ends. CDR3 coding DNA: TGCGCCAGCAGCCAACAGGGGATAGGCGGGCTCCGCTCCTACAATGAGCAGTTCTTC. This encodes CASSQQGIGGLRSYNEQFF.

J is TRBJ2-4 and V is TRBV4-2; perhaps D is TRBD1 or TRBD2 (5 bases each). V was shortened by 9 bases and J by 6 bases, with 9 bases between the two germline ends. The germline V gene encodes CDR1 LGHNA and CDR2 YNFKEQ. There are 11 residues in the CDR3. CDR3 loop: CASPGRNIQYF. CDR3 in DNA: TGTGCCAGTCCAGGGAGAAACATTCAGTACTTC.

This clonotype was observed many times. The gene calls are TRBV12-3 or TRBV12-4 and TRBJ1-1; D gene unclear. The CDR3 has 11 residues. Trimming took 6 bases from V and 11 from J, leaving 13 bases between them. The chain's CDR3 is CASSSTTFAFF. CDR3 DNA sequence: TGTGCCAGCAGCTCTACCACGTTTGCTTTCTTT.

The chain recombines TRBV18 with TRBJ2-2; D might be TRBD1 (6 bases). Trimming took 1 base from V and 0 from J, leaving 12 bases between them. The germline V gene encodes CDR1 KGHSH and CDR2 LQKENI. This CDR3 comprises 17 residues. CDR3 in DNA: TGTGCCAGCTCACCACTCAGGAAGGGGGCGAACACCGGGGAGCTGTTTTTT. Translation: CASSPLRKGANTGELFF.

The chain is built from TRBV29-1 and TRBJ2-7; 8 bases are a match to TRBD1. The CDR3 is made up of 14 amino acids. Germline loops: CDR1 SQVTM, CDR2 ANQGSEA. The V gene end was trimmed by 6 bases and the J gene end by 4 bases; junction bases not matched to a gene: 11. The CDR3 DNA follows: TGCAGCGTGGCCACCAGGGGGCTATCGTACGAGCAGTACTTC. Its protein is CSVATRGLSYEQYF.

V is TRBV4-2 and J is TRBJ2-2; TRBD1 matches 12 bases. This CDR3 spans 16 amino acids. With V trimmed by 2 bases and J by 6 bases, 4 bases remained unmatched. From germline, CDR1 is LGHNA and CDR2 YNFKEQ. CDR3 DNA sequence: TGTGCCAGCAGCCAACCCGGGACAGGGGGCCCCGGGGAGCTGTTTTTT. Translated: CASSQPGTGGPGELFF.

This clonotype was observed a few times. The chain carries TRBV5-1 and TRBJ2-5; D is unresolved. The CDR3 sequence is 15 residues long. Deletions cut 2 bases from V and 1 base from J, with 12 bases between. Germline lookup yields CDR1 SGHRS and CDR2 YFSETQ. The CDR3: CASSLIGTAQETQYF. The CDR3 region has the DNA TGCGCCAGCAGCTTAATTGGAACGGCCCAAGAGACCCAGTACTTC.

The J gene is TRBJ2-5, the V gene TRBV2, with D possibly TRBD1 on 6 matching bases. The CDR3 runs to 14 residues. Germline V lookup: CDR1 SNHLY, CDR2 FYNNEI. V gave up 6 bases and J gave up 4 bases, with 15 bases separating them. The CDR3 is CASSSQGVVETQYF. The CDR3 DNA sequence: TGTGCCAGCAGCTCACAGGGTGTTGTAGAGACCCAGTACTTC.

This clonotype was seen only a few times. The V call is TRBV9, the J call TRBJ2-2, with a weak D call TRBD1 (5 bases). Germline V gene data show CDR1 as SGDLS and CDR2 as YYNGEE. The CDR3 runs to 13 residues. With 3 bases removed from V and 6 bases from J, the gap between germline ends came to 9 bases. The CDR3 is CASSDRWAGELFF. The DNA of the CDR3 is TGTGCCAGCAGCGACAGGTGGGCCGGGGAGCTGTTTTTT.

This clonotype was counted a few times. This chain joins TRBV11-3 and TRBJ2-2, with D unresolved. Trimming shortened V by 1 base and J by 5 bases, and 11 bases separated the two germline ends. CDR1 is SGHNT, CDR2 YENEEA, per germline. This CDR3 has 15 amino acids. The CDR3 sequence is CASSLGRGWTGELFF. CDR3 nucleotides: TGTGCCAGCAGCTTAGGGCGCGGTTGGACCGGGGAGCTGTTTTTT.

J is TRBJ1-1 and V is TRBV5-1, with 7 bases matching TRBD1. Germline assignment: CDR1 SGHRS and CDR2 YFSETQ. The CDR3 runs to 16 residues. V was clipped by 4 bases and J by 4 bases; unmatched bases: 13. The CDR3 is CASSAATGTFRTEAFF. In DNA form, the CDR3 reads TGCGCCAGCAGCGCTGCGACAGGGACTTTTCGCACTGAAGCTTTCTTT. The full variable domain, completed using reference TRBV5-1 and TRBJ1-1, is KAGVTQTPRYLIKTRGQQVTLSCSPISGHRSVSWYQQTPGQGLQFLFEYFSETQRNKGNFPGRFSGRQFSNSRSEMNVSTLELGDSALYLCASSAATGTFRTEAFFGQGTRLTVV.

Only a few counts were recorded for this clonotype. The rearrangement joins TRBV5-1 to TRBJ2-7; weak D call: TRBD1 (5 bases). In germline, CDR1 is SGHRS, CDR2 YFSETQ. This CDR3 spans 15 amino acids. The ends were cut back, 6 bases at V and 6 bases at J, with 22 bases in the middle. CDR3 region: CASKGNTGISGEQYF. CDR3 bases: TGCGCCAGCAAGGGGAACACAGGAATTTCGGGCGAGCAGTACTTC.

About this clonotype itself: Relative to the germline gene, one junction end is altered; a read error may explain this. The chain recombines TRBV20-1 with TRBJ2-1, with 12 positions matching TRBD2. The germline V gene has CDR1 DFQATT and CDR2 SNEGSKA (reference sequence). This CDR3 has 13 amino acids. This CDR3 reads CRASGRAWNEQFF. The CDR3 bases are TGCAGGGCTAGCGGGAGGGCCTGGAATGAGCAGTTCTTC.

In this sample, this clonotype turned up a few times. The chain joins TRBV20-1 to TRBJ2-7, with D uncertain. Trimming cost V 3 bases and J 0 bases, with 9 bases left between them. Germline assignment: CDR1 DFQATT and CDR2 SNEGSKA (reference sequence). The length of the CDR3 is 13 residues. The CDR3 sequence: CSASMVHSYEQYF. Written as DNA, the CDR3 is TGCAGTGCTAGCATGGTCCACTCCTACGAGCAGTACTTC.

The table lists this clonotype with a few counts. This chain uses TRBV4-1 with TRBJ2-2; D gene uncertain. CDR1 MGHRA and CDR2 YSYEKL come from the germline V gene. Trimming removed 5 bases at V and 5 bases at J, with 6 bases between. This CDR3 has 12 residues. The CDR3 DNA follows: TGCGCCAGCAGCAGGATGACCGGGGAGCTGTTTTTT. Amino acids: CASSRMTGELFF.

This chain joins TRBV5-1 and TRBJ2-5, with D uncertain. The germline V and J ends were trimmed by 4 bases and 7 bases, with 17 bases remaining between them. In germline, CDR1 is SGHRS, CDR2 YFSETQ. There are 14 residues in the CDR3. CDR3 coding DNA: TGCGCCAGCAGCAAACGCTCACCCGGAAGGACCCAGTACTTC. As protein: CASSKRSPGRTQYF.

The table lists this clonotype with a few counts. The genes are TRBV12-3 or TRBV12-4 and TRBJ2-1, with a tentative D call TRBD2 (6 bases). V was pared by 3 bases and J by 2 bases, with 20 bases between. CDR3 length: 18 amino acids. The CDR3 sequence: CASSLPLKPSATYNEQFF. CDR3 coding DNA: TGTGCCAGCAGTTTGCCTCTGAAGCCTAGCGCTACCTACAATGAGCAGTTCTTC.

This clonotype was seen ten or more times. This chain joins TRBV12-3 or TRBV12-4 and TRBJ2-5; 11 bases are a match to TRBD2. The length of the CDR3 is 14 residues. V shed 8 bases and J 2 bases; nucleotides not matched to a gene: 4. This CDR3 is CASALAGGQETQYF. CDR3 DNA: TGTGCCAGCGCTCTAGCGGGAGGACAAGAGACCCAGTACTTC.

The V and J genes are TRBV5-1 and TRBJ2-1; 10 bases are shared with TRBD1. The CDR3 length is 15 residues. The J segment lost 3 bases and the V segment lost 8 bases, leaving 8 bases of the junction unmatched. CDR1 is SGHRS and CDR2 is YFSETQ in the germline V gene. The CDR3 sequence is CARSSRDRGYNEQFF. DNA of the CDR3: TGCGCCAGGAGCAGCCGGGACAGGGGCTACAATGAGCAGTTCTTC.

This clonotype has only a few counts. The chain joins TRBV6-5 to TRBJ2-4; D perhaps matches TRBD1 (7 bases). From germline, CDR1 is MNHEY and CDR2 SVGAGI. This CDR3 spans 12 amino acids. The CDR3 loop is CVRGTDRRLQYF. The CDR3 DNA reads as TGTGTCAGGGGGACTGACCGGCGGCTTCAGTACTTC.

This clonotype was found a few times. The rearrangement uses TRBV9 and TRBJ2-3; unclear D gene. V was shortened by 0 bases and J by 0 bases, with 11 bases between the two germline ends. The CDR3 contains 16 residues. The germline gives CDR1 SGDLS, CDR2 YYNGEE. This CDR3 is CASSVDTRPSTDTQYF. The CDR3 DNA follows: TGTGCCAGCAGCGTAGATACGCGACCTAGCACAGATACGCAGTATTTT. Full variable domain (missing parts from reference TRBV9 and TRBJ2-3): DSGVTQTPKHLITATGQRVTLRCSPRSGDLSVYWYQQSLDQGLQFLIQYYNGEERAKGNILERFSAQQFPDLHSELNLSSLELGDSALYFCASSVDTRPSTDTQYFGPGTRLTVL.

The V call is TRBV5-1, the J call TRBJ2-7; D perhaps matches TRBD2 (5 bases). CDR3 length: 16 residues. Deletions cut 0 bases from V and 1 base from J, with 14 bases between. CDR1 SGHRS and CDR2 YFSETQ come from the germline V gene. CDR3 in amino acids: CASSLARVSWSYEQYF. CDR3 nucleotide sequence: TGCGCCAGCAGCTTGGCGCGGGTCTCTTGGTCCTACGAGCAGTACTTC.